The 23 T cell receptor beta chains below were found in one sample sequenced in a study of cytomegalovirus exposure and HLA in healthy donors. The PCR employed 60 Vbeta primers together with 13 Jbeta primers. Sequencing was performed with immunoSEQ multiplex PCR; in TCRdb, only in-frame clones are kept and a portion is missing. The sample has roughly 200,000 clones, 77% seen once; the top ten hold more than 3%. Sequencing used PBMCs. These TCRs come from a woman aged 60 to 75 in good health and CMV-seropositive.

DNA of the CDR3: TGTGCCAGCAGCTTCGTCCTATCCTACAATGAGCAGTTCTTC. Protein product: CASSFVLSYNEQFF. The rearrangement joins TRBV7-8 to TRBJ2-1, with D unclear. The germline gives CDR1 SGHVS, CDR2 FQNEAQ. CDR3 size: 14 residues. Trimming took off 3 bases at V and 1 base at J, with 7 bases between the two ends. The full variable domain, rest sourced from reference TRBV7-8 and TRBJ2-1, is GAGVSQSPRYKVAKRGQDVALRCDPISGHVSLFWYQQALGQGPEFLTYFQNEAQLDKSGLPSDRFFAERPEGSVSTLKIQRTQQEDSAVYLCASSFVLSYNEQFFGPGTRLTVL.

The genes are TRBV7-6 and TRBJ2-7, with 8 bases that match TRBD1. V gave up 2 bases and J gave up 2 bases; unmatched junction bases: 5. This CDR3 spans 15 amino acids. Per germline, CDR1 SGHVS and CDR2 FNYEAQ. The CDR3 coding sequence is TGTGCCAGCAGCTTAAGAGGACAGGGTACCTACGAGCAGTACTTC. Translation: CASSLRGQGTYEQYF.

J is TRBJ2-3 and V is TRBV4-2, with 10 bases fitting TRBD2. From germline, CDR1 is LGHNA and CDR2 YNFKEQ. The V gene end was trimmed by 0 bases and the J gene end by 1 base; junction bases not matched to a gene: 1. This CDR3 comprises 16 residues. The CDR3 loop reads CASSQDLAGGTDTQYF. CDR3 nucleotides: TGTGCCAGCAGCCAAGACCTAGCGGGAGGCACAGATACGCAGTATTTT.

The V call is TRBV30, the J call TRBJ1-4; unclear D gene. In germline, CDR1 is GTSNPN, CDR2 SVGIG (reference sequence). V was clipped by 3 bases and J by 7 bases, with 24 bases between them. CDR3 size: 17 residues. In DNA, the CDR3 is TGTGCCTGGAGGGGGAGGGCAGGTGCCTACGAAGGTGAAAAACTGTTTTTT. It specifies CAWRGRAGAYEGEKLFF.

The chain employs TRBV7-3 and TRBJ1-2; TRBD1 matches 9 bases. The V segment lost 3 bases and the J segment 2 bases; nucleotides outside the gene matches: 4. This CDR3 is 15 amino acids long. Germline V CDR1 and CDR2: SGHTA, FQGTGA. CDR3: CASSFTGTGNYGYTF. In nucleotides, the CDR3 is TGTGCCAGCAGCTTCACCGGGACAGGGAACTATGGCTACACCTTC. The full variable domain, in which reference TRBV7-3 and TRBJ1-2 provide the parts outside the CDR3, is GAGVSQTPSNKVTEKGKYVELRCDPISGHTALYWYRQSLGQGPEFLIYFQGTGAADDSGLPNDRFFAVRPEGSVSTLKIQRTERGDSAVYLCASSFTGTGNYGYTFGSGTRLTVV.

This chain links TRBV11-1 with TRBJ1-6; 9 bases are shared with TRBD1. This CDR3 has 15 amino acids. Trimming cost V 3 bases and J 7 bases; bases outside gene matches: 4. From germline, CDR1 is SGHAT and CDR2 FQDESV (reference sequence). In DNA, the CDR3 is TGTGCCAGCAGCTTCTCCGGGACAGGGAATTCACCCCTCCACTTT. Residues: CASSFSGTGNSPLHF.

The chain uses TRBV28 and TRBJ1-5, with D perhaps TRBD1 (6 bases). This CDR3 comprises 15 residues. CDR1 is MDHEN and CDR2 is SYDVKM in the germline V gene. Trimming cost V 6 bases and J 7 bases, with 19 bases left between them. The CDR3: CASRPGTGIWQPQHF. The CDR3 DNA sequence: TGTGCCAGCAGGCCCGGAACAGGGATATGGCAGCCCCAGCATTTT.

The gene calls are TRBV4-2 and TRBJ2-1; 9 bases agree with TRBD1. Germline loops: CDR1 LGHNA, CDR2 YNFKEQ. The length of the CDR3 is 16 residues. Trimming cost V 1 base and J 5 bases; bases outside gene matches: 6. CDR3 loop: CASSQGDRDRDNEQFF. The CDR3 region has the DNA TGTGCCAGCAGCCAAGGAGACCGGGACAGGGACAATGAGCAGTTCTTC.

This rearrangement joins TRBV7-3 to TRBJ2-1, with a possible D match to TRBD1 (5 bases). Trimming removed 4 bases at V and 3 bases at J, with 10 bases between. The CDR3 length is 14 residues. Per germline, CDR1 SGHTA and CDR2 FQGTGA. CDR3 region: CASSSMTDYNEQFF. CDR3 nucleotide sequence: TGTGCCAGCAGCTCTATGACAGACTACAATGAGCAGTTCTTC.

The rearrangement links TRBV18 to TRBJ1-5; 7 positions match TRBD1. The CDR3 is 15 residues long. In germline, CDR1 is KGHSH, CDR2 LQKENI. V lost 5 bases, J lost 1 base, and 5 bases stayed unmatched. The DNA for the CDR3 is TGTGCCAGCTCAAGTCCGGGACAGAGCAATCAGCCCCAGCATTTT. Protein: CASSSPGQSNQPQHF.

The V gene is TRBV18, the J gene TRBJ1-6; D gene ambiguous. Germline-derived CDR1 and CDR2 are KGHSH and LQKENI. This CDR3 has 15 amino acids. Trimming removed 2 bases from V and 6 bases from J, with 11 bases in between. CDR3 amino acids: CASSPEGSGNSPLHF. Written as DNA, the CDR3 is TGTGCCAGCTCACCAGAAGGGAGTGGTAATTCACCCCTCCACTTT.

CDR3 bases: TGTGCCAGCAGTTTAGGGGGGGGTTATAGCAATCAGCCCCAGCATTTT. Its protein is CASSLGGGYSNQPQHF. The rearrangement uses TRBV28 and TRBJ1-5, with a possible D match to TRBD1 (5 bases). With 2 bases removed from V and 0 bases from J, the gap between germline ends came to 11 bases. Germline V gives CDR1 MDHEN, CDR2 SYDVKM. CDR3 length equals 16 residues.

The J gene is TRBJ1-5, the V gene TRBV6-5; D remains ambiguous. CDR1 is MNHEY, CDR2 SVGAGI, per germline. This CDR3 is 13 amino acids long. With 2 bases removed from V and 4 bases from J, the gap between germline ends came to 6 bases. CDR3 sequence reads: CASSYAGNQPQHF. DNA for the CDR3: TGTGCCAGCAGTTACGCGGGAAATCAGCCCCAGCATTTT.

CDR3 sequence (DNA): TGTGCCAGCTCCGGGACAGGCACCTACTATGGCTACACCTTC. This gives the protein CASSGTGTYYGYTF. V and J are TRBV11-2 and TRBJ1-2; 8 bases match TRBD1. The CDR3 is made up of 14 amino acids. The J segment lost 3 bases and the V segment lost 8 bases, leaving 8 bases of the junction unmatched. Per the germline V gene, CDR1 is SGHAT and CDR2 is FQNNGV.

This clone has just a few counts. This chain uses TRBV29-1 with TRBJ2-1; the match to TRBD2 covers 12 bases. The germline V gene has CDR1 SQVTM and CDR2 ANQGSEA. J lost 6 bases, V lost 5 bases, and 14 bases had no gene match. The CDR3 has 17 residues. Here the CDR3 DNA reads TGCAGCGTTTCTTTACCCCTAGCGGGGGGGTCTTCCAATGAGCAGTTCTTC. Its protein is CSVSLPLAGGSSNEQFF.

The CDR3 DNA reads TGTGCCAGCAGCCCTGAGGCGGGGAGGTCCTACAATGAGCAGTTCTTC. This translates into CASSPEAGRSYNEQFF. This rearrangement joins TRBV4-2 to TRBJ2-1; weak D call: TRBD2 (6 bases). V lost 4 bases, J lost 1 base, and 14 bases lay in between. This CDR3 is built from 16 residues. The germline CDR1 and CDR2 sequences are LGHNA and YNFKEQ.

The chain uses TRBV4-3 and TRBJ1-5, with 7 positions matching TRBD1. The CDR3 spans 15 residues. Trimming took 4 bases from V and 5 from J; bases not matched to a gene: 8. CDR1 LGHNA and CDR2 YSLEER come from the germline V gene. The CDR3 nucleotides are TGCGCCAGCAGCCCATCCGACAGGGAGGATCAGCCCCAGCATTTT. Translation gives CASSPSDREDQPQHF.

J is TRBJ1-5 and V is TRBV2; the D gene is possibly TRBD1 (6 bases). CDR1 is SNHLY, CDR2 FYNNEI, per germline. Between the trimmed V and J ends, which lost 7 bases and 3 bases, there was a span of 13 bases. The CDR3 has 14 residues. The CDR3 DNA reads TGTGCCAGCAAGTTTCGGGACAACAATCAGCCCCAGCATTTT. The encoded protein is CASKFRDNNQPQHF.

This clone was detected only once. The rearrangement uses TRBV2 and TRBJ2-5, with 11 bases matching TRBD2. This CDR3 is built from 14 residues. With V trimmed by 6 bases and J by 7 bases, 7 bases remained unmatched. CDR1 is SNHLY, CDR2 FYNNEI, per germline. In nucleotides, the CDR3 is TGTGCCAGCAGGGGACTAGCGGACCGGGGGACCCAGTACTTC. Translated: CASRGLADRGTQYF.

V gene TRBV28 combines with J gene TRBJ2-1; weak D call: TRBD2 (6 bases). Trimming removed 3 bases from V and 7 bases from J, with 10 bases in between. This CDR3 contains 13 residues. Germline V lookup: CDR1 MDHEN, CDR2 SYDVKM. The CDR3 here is CASSFLRENEQFF. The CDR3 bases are TGTGCCAGCAGTTTTCTGCGGGAAAATGAGCAGTTCTTC. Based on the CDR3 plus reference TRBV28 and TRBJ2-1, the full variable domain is DVKVTQSSRYLVKRTGEKVFLECVQDMDHENMFWYRQDPGLGLRLIYFSYDVKMKEKGDIPEGYSVSREKKERFSLILESASTNQTSMYLCASSFLRENEQFFGPGTRLTVL.

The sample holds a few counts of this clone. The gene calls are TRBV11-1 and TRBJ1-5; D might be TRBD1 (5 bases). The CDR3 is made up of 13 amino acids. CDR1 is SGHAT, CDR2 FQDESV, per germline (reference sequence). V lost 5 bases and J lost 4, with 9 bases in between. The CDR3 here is CASSLRQNQPQHF. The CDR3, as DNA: TGTGCCAGCAGCCTTAGACAGAATCAGCCCCAGCATTTT.

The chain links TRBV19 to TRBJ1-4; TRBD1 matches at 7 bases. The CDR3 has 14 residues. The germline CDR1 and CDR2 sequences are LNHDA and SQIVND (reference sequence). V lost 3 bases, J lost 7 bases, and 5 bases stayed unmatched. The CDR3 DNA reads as TGTGCCAGTAGTATCCAGGGGGGCTCTGAAAAACTGTTTTTT. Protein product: CASSIQGGSEKLFF.

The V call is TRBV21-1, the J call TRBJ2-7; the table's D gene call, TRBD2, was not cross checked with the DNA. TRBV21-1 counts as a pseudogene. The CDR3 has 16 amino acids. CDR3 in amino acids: CASSKVSVSSSYEQYF. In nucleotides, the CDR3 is TGTGCCAGCAGCAAAGTTTCGGTTTCGAGCTCCTACGAGCAGTACTTC.